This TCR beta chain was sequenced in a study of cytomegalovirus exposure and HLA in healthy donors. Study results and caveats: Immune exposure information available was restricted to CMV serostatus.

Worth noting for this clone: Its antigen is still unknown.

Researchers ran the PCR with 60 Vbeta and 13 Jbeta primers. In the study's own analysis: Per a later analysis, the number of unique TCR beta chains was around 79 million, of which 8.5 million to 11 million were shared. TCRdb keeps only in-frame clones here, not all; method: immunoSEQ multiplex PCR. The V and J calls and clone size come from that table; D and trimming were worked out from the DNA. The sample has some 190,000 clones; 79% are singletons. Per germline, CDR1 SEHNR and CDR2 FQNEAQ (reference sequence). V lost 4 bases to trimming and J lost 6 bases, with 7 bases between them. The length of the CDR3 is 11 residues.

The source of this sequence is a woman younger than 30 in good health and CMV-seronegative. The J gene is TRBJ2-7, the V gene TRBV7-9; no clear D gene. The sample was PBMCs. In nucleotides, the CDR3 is TGTGCCAGCAGCTCTATGTCCGAGCAGTACTTC. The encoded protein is CASSSMSEQYF.